Given below is one T cell receptor (beta chain) in context. The antigen remains unidentified. CD4+ T cells that had been cultured provided DNA sequenced with the Oncomine TCR Beta short-read assay. Each CDR3 protein is one row after TCRdb ran MiXCR on the PCR reads. The data hold approximately 20,000 distinct CDR3 sequences, with 60% to 80% observed a single time. CDR3 size: 15 residues. Germline CDR1 and CDR2: SGHTA and FQGNSA. V lost 5 bases, J lost 7 bases, and 7 bases stayed unmatched. Indicated treatment: roughly 10-day PBMC culture with coronavirus spike peptide pools or control peptides (ViraFEST assay). The sample belongs to a study of vaccination and CD4 T cells after COVID-19.

The source is a human donor who received a COVID-19 vaccine. The chain uses TRBV7-2 and TRBJ2-2; the match to TRBD1 covers 10 bases. Sequenced material: CD4+ T cells from blood, cultured in vitro, taken before SARS-CoV-2 vaccination. The CDR3 loop is CASSTRQGAIGELFF. The CDR3 DNA sequence: TGTGCCAGCAGCACCAGACAGGGGGCCATCGGGGAGCTGTTTTTT.